These T cell receptor beta chains were read from a single sample in a study of vaccination and CD4 T cells after COVID-19. From the PCR reads, TCRdb called clonotypes with MiXCR, one entry per CDR3 protein. The sample consists of over 10,000 distinct CDR3 sequences, about two fifths of them appearing once. Their antigens remain unidentified. The sequenced sample was CD4+ T cells from blood, cultured in vitro. The receptors here all came from a human donor who had recovered from COVID-19. The CDR3 runs from the conserved cysteine through the conserved F or W. Fields, in order: J gene, V gene, clone size, D gene, CDR3 DNA, CDR3 protein. D genes are given only for firm matches. Clone size is not always given. Where it is, it says once, few, many or a class for expanded clones.

j_call: TRBJ2-1
v_call: TRBV20-1
clone_size: few
d_call: TRBD2
cdr3_nt: TGCAGTTTACTCGGACTAGCGGGAAGGGGGAGCTCCTACAATGAGCAGTTCTTC
cdr3_aa: CSLLGLAGRGSSYNEQFF

j_call: TRBJ1-1
v_call: TRBV5-1
clone_size: few
d_call: TRBD1
cdr3_nt: TGCGCCAGCAGCTGGGGGACAGGGGGTAGCGCTGAAGCTTTCTTT
cdr3_aa: CASSWGTGGSAEAFF

j_call: TRBJ1-1
v_call: TRBV7-7
clone_size: NA
d_call: NA
cdr3_nt: TGTGCCAGCAGCCCTTTAGTGGGGGACACTGAAGCTTTCTTT
cdr3_aa: CASSPLVGDTEAFF

j_call: TRBJ1-2
v_call: TRBV6-1
clone_size: NA
d_call: NA
cdr3_nt: TGTGCCAGCATCAGTCCGGGCAACTATGGCTACACCTTC
cdr3_aa: CASISPGNYGYTF

j_call: TRBJ1-1
v_call: TRBV30
clone_size: few
d_call: NA
cdr3_nt: TGTGCCTTAATCAGGGCCATGAACACTGAAGCTTTCTTT
cdr3_aa: CALIRAMNTEAFF

j_call: TRBJ1-4
v_call: TRBV6-4
clone_size: few
d_call: NA
cdr3_nt: TGTGCCAGCCCCTTAGGAGGCGGAGGGGAAAAACTGTTTTTT
cdr3_aa: CASPLGGGGEKLFF

j_call: TRBJ2-3
v_call: TRBV7-9
clone_size: NA
d_call: NA
cdr3_nt: TGTGCCAGCAGCCCCCGTAGAGCGGCGGGGACAGATACGCAGTATTTT
cdr3_aa: CASSPRRAAGTDTQYF

j_call: TRBJ2-5
v_call: TRBV20-1
clone_size: NA
d_call: TRBD1
cdr3_nt: TGCAGTGCTAGGCTGACAGGGGAAGAGACCCAGTACTTC
cdr3_aa: CSARLTGEETQYF

j_call: TRBJ2-1
v_call: TRBV7-9
clone_size: NA
d_call: NA
cdr3_nt: TGTGCCAGCAGCCTCCGAGAGGGAGTAGCCTACAATGAGCAGTTCTTC
cdr3_aa: CASSLREGVAYNEQFF

j_call: TRBJ2-2
v_call: TRBV10-1
clone_size: NA
d_call: TRBD1
cdr3_nt: TGCGCCAGCAGTGATAGGACAGGGATGGCCGGGGAGCTGTTTTTT
cdr3_aa: CASSDRTGMAGELFF

j_call: TRBJ2-5
v_call: TRBV7-9
clone_size: NA
d_call: NA
cdr3_nt: TGTGCCAGCAGCTATAGTATAGGAATCCAAGAGACCCAGTACTTC
cdr3_aa: CASSYSIGIQETQYF

j_call: TRBJ1-2
v_call: TRBV6-2/TRBV6-3
clone_size: few
d_call: NA
cdr3_nt: TGTGCCAGCAGTTACCTGGCCAACTATGGCTACACCTTC
cdr3_aa: CASSYLANYGYTF

j_call: TRBJ2-3
v_call: TRBV20-1
clone_size: NA
d_call: TRBD2
cdr3_nt: TGCAGTGCTAGAACCAGCGGGAGATACACAGATACGCAGTATTTT
cdr3_aa: CSARTSGRYTDTQYF

j_call: TRBJ1-5
v_call: TRBV28
clone_size: NA
d_call: NA
cdr3_nt: TGTGCCAGCAGTTTTGGGGTGCGGCAGCCCCAGCATTTT
cdr3_aa: CASSFGVRQPQHF

j_call: TRBJ2-1
v_call: TRBV2
clone_size: few
d_call: TRBD1
cdr3_nt: TGTGCCAGCAGCCTATTACCGGGACAGATAGGACCCAGCTCCTACAATGAGCAGTTCTTC
cdr3_aa: CASSLLPGQIGPSSYNEQFF

j_call: TRBJ1-3
v_call: TRBV18
clone_size: NA
d_call: TRBD1
cdr3_nt: TGTGCCAGCTCACCAACAACAGGGGTCTCTGGAAACACCATATATTTT
cdr3_aa: CASSPTTGVSGNTIYF

j_call: TRBJ2-3
v_call: TRBV7-8
clone_size: NA
d_call: NA
cdr3_nt: TGTGCCAGCAGCTTAACTGAAACAGGGGTCCTGGGGCTAGCGGCTAGCACAGATACGCAGTATTTT
cdr3_aa: CASSLTETGVLGLAASTDTQYF

j_call: TRBJ2-6
v_call: TRBV5-4
clone_size: medium-sized
d_call: NA
cdr3_nt: TGTGCCAGCAGCTTCCCAGGGGCGGGGGGGGCCAACGTCCTGACTTTC
cdr3_aa: CASSFPGAGGANVLTF

j_call: TRBJ1-5
v_call: TRBV7-9
clone_size: medium-sized
d_call: TRBD1
cdr3_nt: TGTGCCAGCAGCTACAGGGGGCCGGGGCAGCCCCAGCATTTT
cdr3_aa: CASSYRGPGQPQHF

j_call: TRBJ1-5
v_call: TRBV2
clone_size: NA
d_call: TRBD1
cdr3_nt: TGTGCCAGCAGGCAAGGGGGCTGGCAGCCCCAGCATTTT
cdr3_aa: CASRQGGWQPQHF

j_call: TRBJ2-5
v_call: TRBV29-1
clone_size: NA
d_call: NA
cdr3_nt: TGCAGCGTTGACCCAGGGGGGTTACGAGAGACCCAGTACTTC
cdr3_aa: CSVDPGGLRETQYF

j_call: TRBJ2-1
v_call: TRBV12-3/TRBV12-4
clone_size: NA
d_call: NA
cdr3_nt: TGTGCCAGCGAGTTTGGGGGGTACAATGAGCAGTTCTTC
cdr3_aa: CASEFGGYNEQFF

j_call: TRBJ1-6
v_call: TRBV2
clone_size: few
d_call: NA
cdr3_nt: TGTGCCAGCAGTGAAGGTAAGGGAGGGGGTAATTCACCCCTCCACTTT
cdr3_aa: CASSEGKGGGNSPLHF

j_call: TRBJ1-6
v_call: TRBV30
clone_size: NA
d_call: NA
cdr3_nt: TGTGCCTGGAGGCCTCTGGCCTACCCTAATTCACCCCTCCACTTT
cdr3_aa: CAWRPLAYPNSPLHF

j_call: TRBJ1-2
v_call: TRBV6-1
clone_size: NA
d_call: TRBD1
cdr3_nt: TGTGCCAGCAGTGTGGACAGGGTTTATGGCTACACCTTC
cdr3_aa: CASSVDRVYGYTF

j_call: TRBJ1-5
v_call: TRBV6-1
clone_size: NA
d_call: TRBD1
cdr3_nt: TGTGCCAGCATACGACCCGGGACAGGGGTTTTTAATCAGCCCCAGCATTTT
cdr3_aa: CASIRPGTGVFNQPQHF

j_call: TRBJ2-7
v_call: TRBV6-2/TRBV6-3
clone_size: few
d_call: TRBD1
cdr3_nt: TGTGCCAGCACAGGACAGGGGACCGTCTACGAGCAGTACTTC
cdr3_aa: CASTGQGTVYEQYF

j_call: TRBJ1-2
v_call: TRBV20-1
clone_size: few
d_call: NA
cdr3_nt: TGCAGTGCTAGTTGGGAAATTTTC
cdr3_aa: CSASWEIF

j_call: TRBJ1-1
v_call: TRBV20-1
clone_size: few
d_call: NA
cdr3_nt: TGCAGTGCTAGAGGTGCCGTGAACACTGAAGCTTTCTTT
cdr3_aa: CSARGAVNTEAFF

j_call: TRBJ2-7
v_call: TRBV7-2
clone_size: NA
d_call: TRBD2
cdr3_nt: TGTGCCAGCAGCCCCCGACTAGCGGGAGAAGGCGACGAGCAGTACTTC
cdr3_aa: CASSPRLAGEGDEQYF

j_call: TRBJ1-2
v_call: TRBV7-2
clone_size: NA
d_call: NA
cdr3_nt: TGTGCCAGCAGCAAACCTACCACACCCTATGGCTACACCTTC
cdr3_aa: CASSKPTTPYGYTF

j_call: TRBJ2-2
v_call: TRBV30
clone_size: NA
d_call: TRBD1
cdr3_nt: TGTGCCTGGACCTTCACAGGGGGGATCGGGGAGCTGTTTTTT
cdr3_aa: CAWTFTGGIGELFF

j_call: TRBJ2-3
v_call: TRBV9
clone_size: NA
d_call: TRBD2
cdr3_nt: TGTGCCAGCAGCCCGACTAGCGGGAGGGGGAGTACGCAGTATTTT
cdr3_aa: CASSPTSGRGSTQYF

j_call: TRBJ2-7
v_call: TRBV5-1
clone_size: NA
d_call: NA
cdr3_nt: TGCGCCAGCAGCTTGGATCCGTCCTCCTACGAGCAGTACTTC
cdr3_aa: CASSLDPSSYEQYF

j_call: TRBJ2-7
v_call: TRBV20-1
clone_size: NA
d_call: TRBD1
cdr3_nt: TGCAGTGCCTCGGGACAGTCCACCTACGAGCAGTACTTC
cdr3_aa: CSASGQSTYEQYF

j_call: TRBJ1-2
v_call: TRBV7-2
clone_size: few
d_call: TRBD1
cdr3_nt: TGTGCCAGCAGCTTGGGAGGGGGACAGGCCTATGGCTACACCTTC
cdr3_aa: CASSLGGGQAYGYTF

j_call: TRBJ1-5
v_call: TRBV7-2
clone_size: few
d_call: NA
cdr3_nt: TGTGCCAGCAGCTGGGCTAGCAATCAGCCCCAGCATTTT
cdr3_aa: CASSWASNQPQHF

j_call: TRBJ2-1
v_call: TRBV7-2
clone_size: NA
d_call: TRBD2
cdr3_nt: TGTGCCAGCAGCTTAGGAGGGAGCGGGGGGCAGTTCTTC
cdr3_aa: CASSLGGSGGQFF

j_call: TRBJ1-2
v_call: TRBV27
clone_size: few
d_call: NA
cdr3_nt: TGTGCCAGCAGTCCGACAGCTACTAACTATGGCTACACCTTC
cdr3_aa: CASSPTATNYGYTF

j_call: TRBJ2-5
v_call: TRBV7-2
clone_size: NA
d_call: TRBD1
cdr3_nt: TGTGCCAGCAGCTTAGCGTGGACAGGCCCTGGGGGGACCCAGTACTTC
cdr3_aa: CASSLAWTGPGGTQYF

j_call: TRBJ2-5
v_call: TRBV6-2/TRBV6-3
clone_size: NA
d_call: TRBD1
cdr3_nt: TGTGCCAGCAGCCCTCGACAGGGAAGGGGTTGGGAGACCCAGTACTTC
cdr3_aa: CASSPRQGRGWETQYF

j_call: TRBJ2-1
v_call: TRBV30
clone_size: few
d_call: NA
cdr3_nt: TGTGCCTGGGGGGAACTGGGAAATGAGCAGTTCTTC
cdr3_aa: CAWGELGNEQFF

j_call: TRBJ1-3
v_call: TRBV7-9
clone_size: few
d_call: NA
cdr3_nt: TGTGCCAGCAGTCGGTCGCCCTCTGGAAACACCATATATTTT
cdr3_aa: CASSRSPSGNTIYF

j_call: TRBJ2-2
v_call: TRBV5-1
clone_size: few
d_call: NA
cdr3_nt: TGCGCCAGCAGCTTGCTGGCCCACGGGACCGGGGAGCTGTTTTTT
cdr3_aa: CASSLLAHGTGELFF

j_call: TRBJ1-4
v_call: TRBV20-1
clone_size: NA
d_call: NA
cdr3_nt: TGCAGTGCCCTAGGGGGGGATTATGAAAAACTGTTTTTT
cdr3_aa: CSALGGDYEKLFF

j_call: TRBJ1-5
v_call: TRBV20-1
clone_size: NA
d_call: NA
cdr3_nt: TGCAGTGCTAGATGGGCAGTGGATCAGTCCCAGCATTTT
cdr3_aa: CSARWAVDQSQHF

j_call: TRBJ1-3
v_call: TRBV2
clone_size: few
d_call: NA
cdr3_nt: TGTGCCAGCATTGGCGGAGGCTCTGGAAACACCATATATTTT
cdr3_aa: CASIGGGSGNTIYF